The 8 T cell receptor beta chains below come from one sample, sequenced in a study of cytomegalovirus exposure and HLA in healthy donors (dated by TCRdb to about 2017). The library was produced with the immunoSEQ multiplex PCR assay. A mixture of 60 forward primers for TCR Vbeta segments and 13 reverse primers for TCR Jbeta segments was used in the multiplex PCR. TCRdb provides this immuneACCESS table in a form limited to in-frame rearrangements. Some clones are lacking; in checked studies, under half of them reflect an unresolved V gene, and why the rest are absent is not known. The sample table records about 210,000 clones; around 80% of these occur just once. Together, the top ten hold 0.4% to 0.6% of the sample. The material sequenced was PBMCs. The receptor source for this set is a boy aged 5-17 years in good health and CMV-seronegative.

V usage is TRBV6-1 and J usage is TRBJ1-6, with D perhaps TRBD1 (6 bases). CDR1 is MNHNS and CDR2 is SASEGT in the germline V gene. The V gene lost 7 bases and the J gene lost 3 bases, with 13 bases spanning the gap. The length of the CDR3 is 15 residues. CDR3 region: CASTYTGLYNSPLHF. CDR3 nucleotides: TGTGCCAGCACCTACACAGGGCTCTATAATTCACCCCTCCACTTT.

V gene TRBV27 combines with J gene TRBJ2-3, with 7 bases matching TRBD1. V shed 10 bases, J shed 8 bases, and the junction held 15 bases outside the gene matches. The CDR3 has 14 amino acids. The V gene's germline CDR1 is MNHEY and CDR2 SMNVEV (reference sequence). Here the CDR3 DNA reads TGTGCCACACAACAGGGGAGTTACGCCCTTACGCAGTATTTT. The encoded protein is CATQQGSYALTQYF.

The chain links TRBV13 to TRBJ2-7; D remains ambiguous. Trimming stripped 7 bases from V and 0 bases from J, with 10 bases between. The CDR3 sequence is 13 residues long. The germline gives CDR1 PRHDT, CDR2 FYEKMQ (reference sequence). Written as DNA, the CDR3 is TGTGCCAGCACCTTGAGTTACTCCTACGAGCAGTACTTC. Translation gives CASTLSYSYEQYF.

The genes are TRBV11-2 and TRBJ2-7, with TRBD1 matching over 10 bases. Germline V CDR1 and CDR2: SGHAT, FQNNGV. The CDR3 consists of 15 residues. V lost 5 bases to trimming and J lost 4 bases; unmatched junction nucleotides: 8. This CDR3 reads CASSPRQGAAYEQYF. CDR3 nucleotide sequence: TGTGCCAGCAGCCCAAGACAGGGGGCAGCATACGAGCAGTACTTC.

V usage is TRBV9 and J usage is TRBJ2-1; TRBD2 might be the D (6 bases). Germline lookup yields CDR1 SGDLS and CDR2 YYNGEE. V lost 0 bases and J lost 9, with 22 bases in between. This CDR3 has 17 amino acids. CDR3 coding DNA: TGTGCCAGCAGCGTAGGTAATAGCGGAGGGTGGGCTCTTGAGCAGTTCTTC. Protein: CASSVGNSGGWALEQFF.

V and J are TRBV15 and TRBJ2-5; tentatively, D is TRBD1 (6 bases). The V gene lost 4 bases and the J gene lost 5 bases, with 17 bases spanning the gap. The CDR3 runs 15 residues. Germline V gives CDR1 LNHNV, CDR2 YYDKDF (reference sequence). In nucleotides, the CDR3 is TGTGCCACCAGCATAGCTGGGGGCGATGGGGAGACCCAGTACTTC. The encoded protein is CATSIAGGDGETQYF.

V is TRBV27 and J is TRBJ1-1; 8 bases are shared with TRBD1. From germline, CDR1 is MNHEY and CDR2 SMNVEV (reference sequence). The CDR3 totals 16 residues. The V and J ends lost 2 bases and 1 base, in that order; junction bases with no gene match: 6. In DNA, the CDR3 is TGTGCCAGCAGTTTACCTGGGACAGGACCGAACACTGAAGCTTTCTTT. As protein: CASSLPGTGPNTEAFF.

This clone was picked up one time. The chain is built from TRBV9 and TRBJ2-5, with 9 bases fitting TRBD2. CDR3 size: 15 residues. Per the germline V gene, CDR1 is SGDLS and CDR2 is YYNGEE. Losses at the gene ends were 4 bases for V and 4 bases for J; bases not matched to a gene: 8. CDR3: CASSPGRGGRETQYF. The CDR3 DNA reads TGTGCCAGCAGCCCTGGGCGGGGGGGCCGAGAGACCCAGTACTTC.